The 29 T cell receptor beta chains presented below share a single source sample, sequenced in a study of siplizumab effects on memory and regulatory T cells. Assay used: immunoSEQ multiplex PCR; TCRdb lists only in-frame clones, some missing. The table has around 100,000 clones, about 90% seen once. The sample was non-Treg CD4+ T cells sorted from blood. The receptors were gathered from a human donor in good health.

This sequence joins TRBV4-1 and TRBJ2-3; 7 bases map to TRBD1. The CDR3 length is 17 residues. Per germline, CDR1 MGHRA and CDR2 YSYEKL. Trimming cost V 0 bases and J 4 bases; bases outside gene matches: 10. CDR3 amino acids: CASSQDWSQGVADTQYF. In DNA, the CDR3 is TGCGCCAGCAGCCAAGATTGGTCGCAGGGGGTGGCAGATACGCAGTATTTT.

The genes are TRBV19 and TRBJ1-5, with D hard to call. Germline V gene data show CDR1 as LNHDA and CDR2 as SQIVND (reference sequence). V lost 10 bases and J lost 0, with 19 bases in between. The CDR3 length is 16 residues. The CDR3 region is CATHTSGGYSNQPQHF. CDR3 DNA: TGTGCCACCCACACCTCCGGAGGGTATAGCAATCAGCCCCAGCATTTT.

This chain joins TRBV6-1 and TRBJ1-3; D is perhaps TRBD1 (5 bases). Germline V gene lookup returns CDR1 MNHNS and CDR2 SASEGT. The CDR3 runs to 15 residues. The V gene lost 8 bases and the J gene lost 7 bases, with 21 bases spanning the gap. DNA of the CDR3: TGTGCCAGCCCAGAAGGAACCCCGCCAGGGAACACCATATATTTT. Translated, it gives CASPEGTPPGNTIYF.

The chain joins TRBV5-1 to TRBJ2-1; 8 bases fit TRBD2. This CDR3 is 15 amino acids long. V was pared by 3 bases and J by 7 bases, with 9 bases of the junction left unmatched. Per germline, CDR1 SGHRS and CDR2 YFSETQ. CDR3 coding DNA: TGCGCCAGCAGCTACGATAGCTTAGCGGGGAATGAGCAGTTCTTC. Its protein product is CASSYDSLAGNEQFF.

The rearrangement links TRBV25-1 to TRBJ2-1, with 15 bases fitting TRBD2. The CDR3 runs to 17 residues. Germline loops: CDR1 MGHDK, CDR2 SYGVNS. V was pared by 8 bases and J by 3 bases, with 8 bases of the junction left unmatched. As DNA, the CDR3 is TGTGCCAGCTTCGGACTAGCGGGAGGGATTAGCTACAATGAGCAGTTCTTC. Translation: CASFGLAGGISYNEQFF.

This chain links TRBV6-1 with TRBJ2-7; 10 bases are shared with TRBD1. CDR1 MNHNS and CDR2 SASEGT come from the germline V gene. V trimming: 5 bases; J trimming: 4 bases; junction bases outside the gene matches: 5. The CDR3 is 14 amino acids. This chain's CDR3 is CASSQRQGAYEQYF. In DNA, the CDR3 is TGTGCCAGCAGTCAGCGACAGGGGGCGTACGAGCAGTACTTC.

V usage is TRBV27 and J usage is TRBJ2-3; 11 nucleotides line up with TRBD2. In germline, CDR1 is MNHEY, CDR2 SMNVEV (reference sequence). J was trimmed by 5 bases and V by 2 bases; bases with no gene match: 6. The CDR3 runs to 16 residues. The CDR3 region has the DNA TGTGCCAGCAGTTTACTGCTAGCGGGGGGCGGAGATACGCAGTATTTT. Translated: CASSLLLAGGGDTQYF.

The chain carries TRBV18 and TRBJ2-2, with 8 bases that match TRBD2. The CDR3 contains 16 residues. V lost 4 bases, J lost 4 bases, and 8 bases stayed unmatched. Germline V CDR1 and CDR2: KGHSH, LQKENI. The CDR3 region is CASSLGAGEGTGELFF. The CDR3, as DNA: TGTGCCAGCTCACTCGGAGCGGGAGAGGGCACCGGGGAGCTGTTTTTT.

The J gene is TRBJ2-3, the V gene TRBV15; 9 positions match TRBD1. CDR1 and CDR2 (germline): LNHNV, YYDKDF (reference sequence). The CDR3 covers 17 residues. V lost 0 bases and J lost 2; bases outside the gene matches: 6. The DNA for the CDR3 is TGTGCCACCAGCAGAGAATCCGGGACAGGGATCACAGATACGCAGTATTTT. Protein product: CATSRESGTGITDTQYF.

The V and J genes are TRBV10-3 and TRBJ2-7; TRBD1 is a possible D gene (6 bases). The CDR3 covers 15 residues. The germline V gene has CDR1 ENHRY and CDR2 SYGVKD. Trimming cost V 0 bases and J 1 base, with 10 bases left between them. CDR3 protein: CAISESGTLSYEQYF. The CDR3 region has the DNA TGTGCCATCAGTGAGTCGGGGACACTTTCCTACGAGCAGTACTTC.

The chain is built from TRBV9 and TRBJ2-5; TRBD2 matches at 8 bases. The V gene's germline CDR1 is SGDLS and CDR2 YYNGEE. CDR3 length equals 16 residues. Losses at the gene ends were 3 bases for V and 4 bases for J; bases not matched to a gene: 11. CDR3 nucleotides: TGTGCCAGCAGCGCCCAGGGTAGCGGGACTGGAGAGACCCAGTACTTC. It specifies CASSAQGSGTGETQYF.

The chain is built from TRBV28 and TRBJ1-2; no clear D gene. V gave up 6 bases and J gave up 2 bases, with 16 bases separating them. The germline V gene encodes CDR1 MDHEN and CDR2 SYDVKM. The CDR3 is 15 amino acids. CDR3 sequence (DNA): TGTGCCAGCAGGGCGGGCTCCCGAGAGAACTATGGCTACACCTTC. Translated: CASRAGSRENYGYTF.

V usage is TRBV7-2 and J usage is TRBJ2-3; D is uncertain. The CDR3 spans 13 residues. The V gene's germline CDR1 is SGHTA and CDR2 FQGNSA. V was clipped by 0 bases and J by 5 bases, with 6 bases between them. As DNA, the CDR3 is TGTGCCAGCAGCTTAGCGGTAGGAGATACGCAGTATTTT. It encodes CASSLAVGDTQYF. The full variable domain, completed using reference TRBV7-2 and TRBJ2-3, is GAGVSQSPSNKVTEKGKDVELRCDPISGHTALYWYRQSLGQGLEFLIYFQGNSAPDKSGLPSDRFSAERTGGSVSTLTIQRTQQEDSAVYLCASSLAVGDTQYFGPGTRLTVL.

The count of this clone is one. The chain combines TRBV6-6 with TRBJ2-7, with 9 bases identical to TRBD1. The CDR3 is made up of 15 amino acids. Losses at the gene ends were 1 base for V and 5 bases for J; bases not matched to a gene: 6. Per germline, CDR1 MNHNY and CDR2 SVGAGI (reference sequence). The CDR3 sequence: CASSYWGQGRHEQYF. The CDR3 DNA reads as TGTGCCAGCAGTTACTGGGGACAGGGTAGACACGAGCAGTACTTC.

J is TRBJ2-3 and V is TRBV7-3; TRBD1 aligns across 10 bases. The CDR3 spans 15 residues. Germline V gene data show CDR1 as SGHTA and CDR2 as FQGTGA. Trimming removed 5 bases from V and 3 bases from J; junction bases left unmatched: 5. The CDR3 coding sequence is TGTGCCAGCAGCCCCGGGACAGGGGAGACAGATACGCAGTATTTT. It translates to CASSPGTGETDTQYF.

The rearrangement uses TRBV28 and TRBJ2-3; 7 bases are a match to TRBD2. The CDR3 covers 15 residues. The V gene's germline CDR1 is MDHEN and CDR2 SYDVKM. V trimming: 8 bases; J trimming: 2 bases; junction bases outside the gene matches: 10. This CDR3 is CASPAGRGLTDTQYF. The CDR3 nucleotides are TGTGCCAGCCCAGCAGGGAGGGGCCTCACAGATACGCAGTATTTT. Looking up the rest from reference TRBV28 and TRBJ2-3 gives the full variable domain: DVKVTQSSRYLVKRTGEKVFLECVQDMDHENMFWYRQDPGLGLRLIYFSYDVKMKEKGDIPEGYSVSREKKERFSLILESASTNQTSMYLCASPAGRGLTDTQYFGPGTRLTVL.

The rearrangement uses TRBV29-1 and TRBJ1-4, with unresolved D. CDR3 length equals 14 residues. With 4 bases removed from V and 6 bases from J, the gap between germline ends came to 15 bases. Germline loops: CDR1 SQVTM, CDR2 ANQGSEA. The CDR3, as DNA: TGCAGCGTTGGGGGTGGAGTTAGAGATGAAAAACTGTTTTTT. Translation: CSVGGGVRDEKLFF.

The chain links TRBV6-6 to TRBJ1-2; TRBD1 aligns across 8 bases. Germline loops: CDR1 MNHNY, CDR2 SVGAGI (reference sequence). The CDR3 runs 14 residues. Trimming removed 6 bases from V and 4 bases from J; junction bases left unmatched: 7. In DNA form, the CDR3 reads TGTGCCAGCAGAGGCAGGGGGCGTGGCTATGGCTACACCTTC. Its protein is CASRGRGRGYGYTF.

This rearrangement joins TRBV5-1 to TRBJ2-5, with 11 bases aligning to TRBD2. This CDR3 region has 17 residues. Germline CDR1 SGHRS, CDR2 YFSETQ. Trimming took 4 bases from V and 3 from J; bases not matched to a gene: 11. The CDR3 loop is CASSGGLAALMEETQYF. The CDR3 nucleotides are TGCGCCAGCAGCGGGGGACTAGCGGCCCTAATGGAAGAGACCCAGTACTTC.

The chain combines TRBV25-1 with TRBJ2-1; D perhaps matches TRBD1 (5 bases). Germline CDR1 reads MGHDK; CDR2 reads SYGVNS. Between the trimmed V and J ends, which lost 1 base and 10 bases, there was a span of 14 bases. The CDR3 length is 14 residues. The CDR3 region has the DNA TGTGCCAGCAGTGAATCGTCAGGGCTTATCGAGCAGTTCTTC. This gives the protein CASSESSGLIEQFF.

With respect to this clone: The junction and the germline gene differ at one end; a read error may be behind it. The chain employs TRBV7-7 and TRBJ2-1; 9 bases line up with TRBD1. Per the germline V gene, CDR1 is SSHAT and CDR2 is FNYEAQ (reference sequence). The CDR3 is 17 residues long. The chain's CDR3 is CASSKQPGQGRYNEQFF. The CDR3 nucleotides read TGTGCTAGCAGCAAGCAACCGGGACAGGGACGGTACAATGAGCAGTTCTTC.

The J gene is TRBJ2-5, the V gene TRBV6-1; D is perhaps TRBD1 or TRBD2 (6 bases each). Germline V gene sequence: CDR1 MNHNS, CDR2 SASEGT. The CDR3 consists of 17 residues. The ends were cut back, 2 bases at V and 4 bases at J, with 20 bases in the middle. CDR3 region: CASSEIRGTRGRETQYF. DNA of the CDR3: TGTGCCAGCAGTGAAATAAGGGGGACGCGGGGTAGAGAGACCCAGTACTTC.

The rearrangement uses TRBV15 and TRBJ2-5; D is tentatively TRBD1 or TRBD2 (5 bases each). The V end was cut by 1 base, the J end by 0 bases, with 6 bases between. The CDR3 consists of 14 residues. Germline V gene sequence: CDR1 LNHNV, CDR2 YYDKDF (reference sequence). Here the CDR3 DNA reads TGTGCCACCAGCAGAGGGGGGTACCAAGAGACCCAGTACTTC. It is translated as CATSRGGYQETQYF.

The J gene is TRBJ1-2, the V gene TRBV6-6; no firm D call. CDR3 size: 13 residues. Trimming removed 0 bases at V and 8 bases at J, with 10 bases between. Germline V CDR1 and CDR2: MNHNY, SVGAGI (reference sequence). In DNA, the CDR3 is TGTGCCAGCAGTTACTCGGGAGGGAGCGGCTACACCTTC. Protein sequence: CASSYSGGSGYTF.

The chain couples TRBV10-3 to TRBJ1-1; TRBD1 might be the D (6 bases). V gave up 4 bases and J gave up 4 bases, with 16 bases separating them. Germline CDR1 ENHRY, CDR2 SYGVKD. This CDR3 spans 15 amino acids. CDR3 nucleotides: TGTGCCATCAGTGGCCCCACAGGGTGGGCCACTGAAGCTTTCTTT. Its translation: CAISGPTGWATEAFF.

The chain is built from TRBV7-3 and TRBJ1-2; D gene ambiguous. The CDR3 loop spans 13 amino acids. V gave up 5 bases and J gave up 4 bases, with 11 bases separating them. Germline V gene sequence: CDR1 SGHTA, CDR2 FQGTGA. The CDR3 protein is CASSPDKFYGYTF. For the CDR3, the DNA is TGTGCCAGCAGCCCTGACAAGTTCTATGGCTACACCTTC.

This clone was seen a single time. The V call is TRBV28, the J call TRBJ2-2; D gene uncertain. Per germline, CDR1 MDHEN and CDR2 SYDVKM. Trimming removed 4 bases at V and 5 bases at J, with 14 bases between. The CDR3 runs to 15 residues. This CDR3 is CASSWGSLETGELFF. Here the CDR3 DNA reads TGTGCCAGCAGTTGGGGTTCCCTAGAGACCGGGGAGCTGTTTTTT. The complete variable domain, with remaining parts taken from reference TRBV28 and TRBJ2-2, reads DVKVTQSSRYLVKRTGEKVFLECVQDMDHENMFWYRQDPGLGLRLIYFSYDVKMKEKGDIPEGYSVSREKKERFSLILESASTNQTSMYLCASSWGSLETGELFFGEGSRLTVL.

V is TRBV7-9 and J is TRBJ2-7, with 12 bases aligning to TRBD1. The CDR3 extends over 15 amino acids. J was trimmed by 5 bases and V by 6 bases; bases with no gene match: 8. Per the germline V gene, CDR1 is SEHNR and CDR2 is FQNEAQ (reference sequence). The CDR3 spells CASRPTGTGGNEQYF. CDR3 coding DNA: TGTGCCAGCAGGCCCACCGGGACAGGGGGCAACGAGCAGTACTTC.

Comments on this clone: Other nucleotide sequences in the sample specify the same CDR3. The chain couples TRBV2 to TRBJ2-2; 8 bases are shared with TRBD2. V lost 7 bases and J lost 6; bases outside the gene matches: 7. CDR3 size: 14 residues. The V gene's germline CDR1 is SNHLY and CDR2 FYNNEI. DNA of the CDR3: TGTGCCAGCAACTTGGAAGCGGGGGCCGGGGAGCTGTTTTTT. The encoded protein is CASNLEAGAGELFF.